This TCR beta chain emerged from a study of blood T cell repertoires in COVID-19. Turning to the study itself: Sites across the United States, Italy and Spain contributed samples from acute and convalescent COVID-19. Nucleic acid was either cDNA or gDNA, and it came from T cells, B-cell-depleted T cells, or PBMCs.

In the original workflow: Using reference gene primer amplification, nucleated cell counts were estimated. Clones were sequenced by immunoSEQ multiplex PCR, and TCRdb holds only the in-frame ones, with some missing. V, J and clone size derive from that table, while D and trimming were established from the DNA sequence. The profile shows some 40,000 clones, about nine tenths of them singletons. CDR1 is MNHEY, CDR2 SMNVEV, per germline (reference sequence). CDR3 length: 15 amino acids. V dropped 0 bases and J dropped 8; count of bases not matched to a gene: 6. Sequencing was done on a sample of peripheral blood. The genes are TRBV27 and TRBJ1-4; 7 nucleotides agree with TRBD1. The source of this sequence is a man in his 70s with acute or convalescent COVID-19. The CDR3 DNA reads TGTGCCAGCAGTTTATCGTACAGGGGAAACGAAAAACTGTTTTTT. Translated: CASSLSYRGNEKLFF.